This TCR beta chain derives from a study of blood T cell repertoires in COVID-19 (dated by TCRdb to the early 2020s). Turning to the overall study: Samples covering the acute and convalescent phases of COVID-19 were provided by collaborators in the United States, Italy and Spain. The prospective study material was composed of cDNA or gDNA derived from T cells, B-cell-depleted T cells, or PBMCs. The dataset comprised deeply sampled blood TCRbeta repertoires from subjects exposed to, actively infected with, or recovered from COVID-19. The repertoires were released in a freely available public database intended as a resource for research on the immune response to SARS-CoV-2. The samples were drawn from two sources: the first 160 participants of the ongoing ImmuneRACE study, and 1,254 subjects contributed by 6 global collaborators. Sample metadata almost always included a de-identified subject ID, COVID-19 status, age in years and sex. HLA class I and class II types, where available, came from metadata supplied by the sample provider rather than from assay-based typing.

Beyond this particular receptor, the publication reports: How much clinical and demographic metadata was included differed by source and by participant, and the metadata was provided uncurated.

Worth noting for this clone: Its antigen target is currently unknown. It has no much larger one-base neighbor in the sample; base qualities were not kept.

CDR1 and CDR2 were assigned from the germline V gene (reference sequence) as LNHDA and SQIVND. The trim is 8 bases for V and 7 bases for J, with a gap of 18 bases between the germline ends. There are 14 amino acids in the CDR3, from cysteine to phenylalanine inclusive. Kept here is only the CDR3 DNA, which spans 42 bases and is read in frame from base 1. Whole blood was collected in K2EDTA tubes by collaborating institutions according to the institutions' own protocols. For TCRbeta analysis, collaborators shipped samples as frozen whole blood, isolated PBMCs, or DNA extracted from either of those sample types. TCRbeta CDR3 regions were amplified from genomic DNA using the immunoSEQ Assay, a bias-controlled multiplex PCR. On the authors' methods: The number of nucleated cells in each sample was estimated from the amplification of reference gene primers within the assay. To quantify the absolute abundance of each unique TCRbeta CDR3 rearrangement, sequence reads were collapsed and filtered. For each sample, productive Simpson clonality was calculated as the square root of Simpson's diversity index across productive rearrangements. Drawn from immuneACCESS, this table holds only the in-frame rearrangements with V and J called that TCRdb kept. Clones are partly lost; checked studies trace under half to an unresolved V gene and leave the rest unexplained. That table gives V, J and clone size, and the DNA gave D and trimming. This sample is represented by about 94,000 clones; about four fifths of them were singletons. The top ten constitute roughly 6.2% of the sample.

The chain links TRBV19 with TRBJ2-1, with a tentative D gene TRBD1 over 6 matching bases. This clonotype was obtained from a man aged 60-69 years with acute or convalescent COVID-19. Material: peripheral blood. The CDR3 reads as follows: CASASAGVGNEQFF. The nucleotide sequence reads TGTGCCAGTGCCTCCGCAGGGGTTGGAAATGAGCAGTTCTTC.